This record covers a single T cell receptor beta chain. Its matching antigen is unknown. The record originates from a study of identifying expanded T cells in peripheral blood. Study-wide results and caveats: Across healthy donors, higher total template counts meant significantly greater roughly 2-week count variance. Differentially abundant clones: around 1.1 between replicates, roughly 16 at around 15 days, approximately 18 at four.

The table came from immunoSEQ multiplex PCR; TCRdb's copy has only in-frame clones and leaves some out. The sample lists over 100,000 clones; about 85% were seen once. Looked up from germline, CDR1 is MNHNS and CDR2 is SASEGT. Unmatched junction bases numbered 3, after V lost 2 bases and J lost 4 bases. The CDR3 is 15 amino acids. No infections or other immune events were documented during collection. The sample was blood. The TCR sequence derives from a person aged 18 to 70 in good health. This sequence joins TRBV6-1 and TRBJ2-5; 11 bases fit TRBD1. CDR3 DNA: TGTGCCAGCAGTGAAACCGGGACAGGGGGAGAGACCCAGTACTTC. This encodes CASSETGTGGETQYF.